The present entry profiles one T cell receptor beta chain with its context. Its antigen is unidentified. These data originate in a study of cytomegalovirus exposure and HLA in healthy donors. V shed 3 bases and J 3 bases; nucleotides not matched to a gene: 9. The CDR3 length is 16 residues. The germline V gene encodes CDR1 KGHSH and CDR2 LQKENI. Study-wide results and caveats: The authors listed 164 TCR beta chains as cytomegalovirus-associated. V- and J-gene trimming of TCR beta was linked (in a later analysis) to a missense DCLRE1C variant.

With 60 Vbeta and 13 Jbeta primers, the PCR was carried out. The assay was immunoSEQ multiplex PCR, and TCRdb's table has in-frame clones only and misses some. Of around 150,000 clones in the sample, over 60% were seen once. The sequencing sample was made of PBMCs. The sequence came from a male donor in good health and CMV-seronegative. V usage is TRBV18 and J usage is TRBJ2-7; 9 nucleotides match TRBD1. The CDR3 DNA follows: TGTGCCAGCTCACCTTTATCCGGGACAGGGAACTACGAGCAGTACTTC. Amino acids: CASSPLSGTGNYEQYF.